The rows below give T cell receptor beta chains drawn from one sample of a study of blood T cell repertoires in COVID-19. Sequencing was performed with immunoSEQ multiplex PCR; in TCRdb, only in-frame clones are kept and a portion is missing. Of 130,000 to 150,000 clones listed, roughly 84% are singletons. Sequencing was done on a sample of peripheral blood. Receptors originate from a human donor with acute or convalescent COVID-19. The donor label of this sample is uncertain. Both conserved end residues are part of each CDR3. The order of the fields is clone size, J gene, V gene, D gene, CDR3 protein. D genes are given only for firm matches. Rows may omit the clone size; those that give it use once, few, many or a size class.

size: once
J: TRBJ2-3
V: TRBV6-1
D: TRBD2
CDR3: CASSEQSPTLAGVTDTQYF

size: .
J: TRBJ2-2
V: TRBV11-2
D: .
CDR3: CASSYSITGELFF

size: .
J: TRBJ1-5
V: TRBV3-1/TRBV3-2
D: TRBD1
CDR3: CASSEGQGHQPQHF

size: .
J: TRBJ2-1
V: TRBV3-1/TRBV3-2
D: .
CDR3: CASSHLSVYNEQFF

size: .
J: TRBJ2-3
V: TRBV18
D: TRBD2
CDR3: CASSPTRSSGGSTDTQYF

size: few
J: TRBJ1-6
V: TRBV19
D: .
CDR3: CATATGDTLSPLHF

size: .
J: TRBJ1-5
V: TRBV6-5
D: TRBD1
CDR3: CASRTGGGNQPQHF

size: .
J: TRBJ1-6
V: TRBV19
D: .
CDR3: CASTLSGQGNSPLHF

size: .
J: TRBJ2-3
V: TRBV6-2/TRBV6-3
D: TRBD2
CDR3: CASSRGLAGVADTQYF

size: once
J: TRBJ2-7
V: TRBV11-1
D: .
CDR3: CASSLGGRGGEQYF

size: .
J: TRBJ1-1
V: TRBV6-4
D: TRBD1
CDR3: CASSAQGDTEAFF

size: .
J: TRBJ1-3
V: TRBV19
D: .
CDR3: CASNDRNLPSGNTIYF

size: .
J: TRBJ2-1
V: TRBV7-3
D: .
CDR3: CASSLPVGDSGDNEQFF

size: .
J: TRBJ1-5
V: TRBV5-5
D: .
CDR3: CASSLVGGDQPQHF

size: once
J: TRBJ1-2
V: TRBV3-1/TRBV3-2
D: TRBD1
CDR3: CASSRRGQGYGYTF

size: once
J: TRBJ1-6
V: TRBV5-8
D: .
CDR3: CASSSRPTNLASPLHF

size: .
J: TRBJ2-2
V: TRBV19
D: .
CDR3: CASRSSRNTGELFF

size: .
J: TRBJ2-1
V: TRBV24-1
D: TRBD1
CDR3: CATGTTVGGTYNEQFF

size: .
J: TRBJ1-5
V: TRBV19
D: .
CDR3: CASSPWAAIDQPQHF

size: .
J: TRBJ2-5
V: TRBV13
D: .
CDR3: CASSLGGGEGETQYF

size: .
J: TRBJ2-7
V: TRBV10-3
D: TRBD2
CDR3: CAISRLAGDTYEQYF

size: .
J: TRBJ1-1
V: TRBV27
D: .
CDR3: CASSFEGQLEAFF

size: .
J: TRBJ1-4
V: TRBV6-6
D: TRBD1
CDR3: CASSHTPDRGGEKLFF